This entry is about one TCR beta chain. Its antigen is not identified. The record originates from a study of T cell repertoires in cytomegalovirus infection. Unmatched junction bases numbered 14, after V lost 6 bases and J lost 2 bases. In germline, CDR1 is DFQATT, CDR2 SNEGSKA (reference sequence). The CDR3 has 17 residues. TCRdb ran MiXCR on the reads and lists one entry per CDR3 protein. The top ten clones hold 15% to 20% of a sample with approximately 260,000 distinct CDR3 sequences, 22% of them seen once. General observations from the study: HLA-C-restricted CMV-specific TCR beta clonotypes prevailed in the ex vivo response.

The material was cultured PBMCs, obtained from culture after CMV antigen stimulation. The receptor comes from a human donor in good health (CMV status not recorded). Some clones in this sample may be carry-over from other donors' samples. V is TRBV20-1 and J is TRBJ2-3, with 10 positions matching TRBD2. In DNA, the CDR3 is TGCAGTGCCCACGGACTAGCGGCATCCTCTTTCACAGATACGCAGTATTTT. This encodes CSAHGLAASSFTDTQYF.